These 2 T cell receptor beta chains share one sample of origin, sequenced in a study of blood T cell repertoires in COVID-19. Clones were sequenced by immunoSEQ multiplex PCR, and TCRdb holds only the in-frame ones, with some missing. The sample has a few hundred thousand clones; about nine tenths are singletons. The sequenced sample was PBMCs or T cells enriched from blood (not recorded which). Receptors originate from a man aged 18 to 30 with acute COVID-19.

This chain connects TRBV30 to TRBJ1-1, with D uncertain. The germline gives CDR1 GTSNPN, CDR2 SVGIG (reference sequence). CDR3 length: 14 amino acids. V lost 0 bases and J 3 bases, leaving 11 bases between the germline ends. As DNA, the CDR3 is TGTGCCTGGAGTGTTAGCTTTTTGGACACTGAAGCTTTCTTT. It translates to CAWSVSFLDTEAFF. The entire variable domain, with the rest obtained from reference TRBV30 and TRBJ1-1, is as follows: SQTIHQWPATLVQPVGSPLSLECTVEGTSNPNLYWYRQAAGRGLQLLFYSVGIGQISSEVPQNLSASRPQDRQFILSSKKLLLSDSGFYLCAWSVSFLDTEAFFGQGTRLTVV.

V and J are TRBV5-6 and TRBJ2-2, with a weak D call TRBD1 (6 bases). This CDR3 comprises 16 residues. Trimming cost V 4 bases and J 0 bases, with 13 bases left between them. CDR1 and CDR2 (germline): SGHDT, YYEEEE. CDR3 amino acids: CASSSDRKANTGELFF. The DNA of the CDR3 is TGTGCCAGCAGCAGTGACAGGAAGGCGAACACCGGGGAGCTGTTTTTT.